This TCR beta chain was found in a study of OX40 agonist ivuxolimab in advanced cancers. The trim removed 2 bases at V and 5 bases at J, leaving 9 bases unmatched. Germline V lookup: CDR1 MDHEN, CDR2 SYDVKM. The CDR3 is 16 residues long. The assay was immunoSEQ multiplex PCR, and TCRdb's table has in-frame clones only and misses some. The sample shows about 62,000 clones, less than 85% of them seen only once. The chain recombines TRBV28 with TRBJ1-5, with 7 bases that match TRBD1. This sequence was found in an adult with an advanced solid tumor such as melanoma, head and neck, liver or kidney cancer. The specimen comprised CD4+ or CD8+ T cells sorted from blood, sampled in a trial of the OX40 agonist ivuxolimab. DNA for the CDR3: TGTGCCAGCAGTTTACTCCTTCCCACAGGGGATCAGCCCCAGCATTTT. The encoded protein is CASSLLLPTGDQPQHF.